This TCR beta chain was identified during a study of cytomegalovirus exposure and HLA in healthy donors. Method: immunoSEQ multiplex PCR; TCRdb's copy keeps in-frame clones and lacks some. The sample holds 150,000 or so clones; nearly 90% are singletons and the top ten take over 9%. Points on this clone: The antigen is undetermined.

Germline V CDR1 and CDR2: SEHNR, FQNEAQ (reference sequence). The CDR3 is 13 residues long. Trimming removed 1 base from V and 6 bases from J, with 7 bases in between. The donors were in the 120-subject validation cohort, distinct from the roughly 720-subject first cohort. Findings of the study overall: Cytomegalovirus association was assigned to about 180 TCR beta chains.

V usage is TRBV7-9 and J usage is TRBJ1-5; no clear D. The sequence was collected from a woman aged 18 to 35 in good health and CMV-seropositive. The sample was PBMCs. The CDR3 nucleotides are TGTGCCAGCAGCTTAGTAGCGGGTCAGCCCCAGCATTTT. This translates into CASSLVAGQPQHF.